One sample yielded the 2 T cell receptor beta chains listed below, sequenced in a study of graft-versus-host responses after intestinal transplantation. Clones were read by immunoSEQ multiplex PCR, and TCRdb kept only the in-frame ones, dropping some. The sample carries about 130,000 clones, around nine tenths recorded once. Their specific antigens are unknown. The sequences come from unstimulated CD4+ T cells sorted from spleen or lymph node cells, collected before intestinal transplant. Source of these receptors: a human donor who received an intestinal transplant.

The chain carries TRBV9 and TRBJ2-5; D may match TRBD1 or TRBD2 (5 bases each). Germline lookup yields CDR1 SGDLS and CDR2 YYNGEE. CDR3 length: 15 amino acids. Deletions cut 4 bases from V and 4 bases from J, with 17 bases between. CDR3 DNA: TGTGCCAGCAGCCCAGGGACCCTAGTAGGAGAGACCCAGTACTTC. Translating it yields CASSPGTLVGETQYF.

V gene TRBV10-2 combines with J gene TRBJ1-1; a possible D gene is TRBD1 (6 bases). V dropped 7 bases and J dropped 0 bases, with 12 bases sitting between them. The CDR3 contains 14 residues. Germline assignment: CDR1 WSHSY and CDR2 SAAADI. The CDR3: CASTPGHLNTEAFF. CDR3 coding DNA: TGCGCCAGCACTCCGGGACACCTGAACACTGAAGCTTTCTTT.